This entry describes one TCR beta chain. The antigen is unknown. This entry belongs to a study of monozygotic twins with inflammatory bowel disease. Study-wide results and limits: What may have added variability to patient repertoires is that immunosuppressive treatments differed. Especially where disease activity was present, IBD patients had fewer clonotypes in common with others than healthy twins did. Discordant twins showed the same repertoire similarity as concordant twins, possibly from limited power.

TCRdb reprocessed the 5' RACE reads, keeping one entry per CDR3 protein, no DNA. The repertoire table contains around 370,000 distinct CDR3 sequences. RNA in its total form was extracted from whole blood, and T cells were not sorted. This CDR3 region has 17 residues. Germline V gives CDR1 MNHNS, CDR2 SASEGT. V is TRBV6-1 and J is TRBJ2-2; with no DNA, the TCRdb D assignment of TRBD2 cannot be verified. This sequence originates from a human donor with ulcerative colitis or Crohn's disease, or a healthy co-twin of an affected twin (not recorded which). Specimen: blood. CDR3 loop: CASSPGLGWGATGELFF.